These 6 T cell receptor beta chains came from one sample sequenced in a study of shared clonotypes between healthy human individuals. Using immunoSEQ multiplex PCR, the repertoire was profiled, and TCRdb retains in-frame clones only, with some absent. The sample carries approximately 1.9 million clones, around 95% recorded once. Naive CD8 cells comprised CD45RO-negative, CCR7-positively selected cells, excluding terminally differentiated effector memory CD45RA+ cells. Sequencing used naive CD8+ T cells from PBMCs. These TCRs come from a man in his late teens or twenties in good health. Some clones in this sample may be carry-over from other donors' samples.

This chain uses TRBV19 with TRBJ2-6; the match to TRBD2 covers 10 bases. Trimming removed 2 bases from V and 2 bases from J; junction bases left unmatched: 9. The CDR3 consists of 19 residues. Germline V CDR1 and CDR2: LNHDA, SQIVND (reference sequence). As DNA, the CDR3 is TGTGCCAGTAGTATACCCTTCGTAGCGGGAGGACCTGGGGCCAACGTCCTGACTTTC. It yields the protein CASSIPFVAGGPGANVLTF.

The rearrangement uses TRBV7-3 and TRBJ2-3, with a tentative D call TRBD2 (5 bases). V shed 0 bases and J shed 4 bases, with 11 bases lying between them. The CDR3 runs 15 residues. Looked up from germline, CDR1 is SGHTA and CDR2 is FQGTGA. The CDR3 here is CASSLTTSGADTQYF. As DNA, the CDR3 is TGTGCCAGCAGCTTAACGACGTCCGGGGCAGATACGCAGTATTTT.

This sequence joins TRBV7-2 and TRBJ2-7, with D maybe TRBD1 (5 bases). V shed 2 bases and J shed 5 bases, with 7 bases lying between them. Germline assignment: CDR1 SGHTA and CDR2 FQGNSA. CDR3 length: 12 residues. The CDR3 nucleotides are TGTGCCAGCAGCTTAAGGGGCCACGAGCAGTACTTC. Protein sequence: CASSLRGHEQYF.

The V gene is TRBV19, the J gene TRBJ1-2, with a tentative D call TRBD1 (6 bases). Germline V gene lookup returns CDR1 LNHDA and CDR2 SQIVND (reference sequence). The V and J ends lost 5 bases and 6 bases respectively, with 16 bases between them. This CDR3 has 14 residues. CDR3 loop: CASSATTGWHGYTF. Here the CDR3 DNA reads TGTGCCAGTAGTGCTACGACAGGCTGGCATGGCTACACCTTC.

V and J are TRBV5-5 and TRBJ2-7; 11 bases line up with TRBD2. The CDR3 is made up of 16 amino acids. Germline V gene sequence: CDR1 SGHKS, CDR2 YYEKEE (reference sequence). The V segment lost 4 bases and the J segment 1 base; nucleotides outside the gene matches: 7. CDR3 sequence (DNA): TGTGCCAGCAGCCCACTACTAGCGGGGGAATCCTACGAGCAGTACTTC. Protein: CASSPLLAGESYEQYF.

This clone was found once. CDR3 nucleotides: TGTGCTAGTGAATGGGGCTCTGGGGCCAACGTCCTGACTTTC. This sequence encodes CASEWGSGANVLTF. This chain connects TRBV19 to TRBJ2-6; D is uncertain. The germline CDR1 and CDR2 sequences are LNHDA and SQIVND (reference sequence). This CDR3 comprises 14 residues. Complete variable domain (other parts from reference TRBV19 and TRBJ2-6): DGGITQSPKYLFRKEGQNVTLSCEQNLNHDAMYWYRQDPGQGLRLIYYSQIVNDFQKGDIAEGYSVSREKKESFPLTVTSAQKNPTAFYLCASEWGSGANVLTFGAGSRLTVL.